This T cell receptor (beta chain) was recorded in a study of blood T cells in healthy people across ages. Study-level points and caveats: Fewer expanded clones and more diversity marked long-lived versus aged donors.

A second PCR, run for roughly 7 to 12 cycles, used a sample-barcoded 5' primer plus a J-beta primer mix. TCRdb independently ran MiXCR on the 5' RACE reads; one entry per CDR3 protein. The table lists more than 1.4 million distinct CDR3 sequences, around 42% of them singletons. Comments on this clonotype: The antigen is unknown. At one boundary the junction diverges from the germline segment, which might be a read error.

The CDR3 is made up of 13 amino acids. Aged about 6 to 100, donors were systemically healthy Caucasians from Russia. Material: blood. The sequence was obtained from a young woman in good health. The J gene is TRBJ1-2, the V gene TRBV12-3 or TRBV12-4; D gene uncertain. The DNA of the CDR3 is TGTGCCAGCAGTCCTAAGGCTAACTGTGGCTACACCTTC. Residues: CASSPKANCGYTF.